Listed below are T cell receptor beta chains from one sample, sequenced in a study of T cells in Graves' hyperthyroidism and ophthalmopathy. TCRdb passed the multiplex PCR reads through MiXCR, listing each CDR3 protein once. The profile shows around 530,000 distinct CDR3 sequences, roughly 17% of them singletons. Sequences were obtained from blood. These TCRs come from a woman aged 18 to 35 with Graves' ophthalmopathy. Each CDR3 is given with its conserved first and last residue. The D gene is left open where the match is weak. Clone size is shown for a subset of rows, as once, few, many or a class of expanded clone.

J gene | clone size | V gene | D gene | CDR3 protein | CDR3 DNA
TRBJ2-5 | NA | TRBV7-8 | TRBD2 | CASRERGRETQHF | TGTGCCAGCAGAGAACGGGGGAGGGAGACCCAGCACTTC
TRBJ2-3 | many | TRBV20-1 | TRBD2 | CSARVRLAGTQYF | TGCAGTGCTAGAGTAAGGCTAGCGGGTACGCAGTATTTT
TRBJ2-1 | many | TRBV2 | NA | CASNPLRDRRDNEQFF | TGTGCCAGCAATCCCCTCCGGGACCGCAGGGACAATGAGCAGTTCTTC
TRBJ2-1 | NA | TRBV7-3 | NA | CASRKWSSYNEQFF | TGTGCCAGCAGAAAATGGAGCTCCTACAATGAGCAGTTCTTC
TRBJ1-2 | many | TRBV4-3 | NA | CASSQDSTGHYGYTF | TGCGCCAGCAGCCAAGATTCTACAGGCCACTATGGCTACACCTTC
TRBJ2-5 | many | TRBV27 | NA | CASSSQRRGRETQYF | TGTGCCAGCAGTTCACAGCGGAGGGGTAGGGAGACCCAGTACTTC
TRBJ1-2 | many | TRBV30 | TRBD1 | CAWSTTGYYGYTF | TGTGCCTGGAGCACGACAGGGTACTATGGCTACACCTTC
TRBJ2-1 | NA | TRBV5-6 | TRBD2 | CASSSPSGIYNEQFF | TGTGCCAGCAGCTCACCTAGCGGGATTTACAATGAGCAGTTCTTC
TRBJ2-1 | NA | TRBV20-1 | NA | CSARHGQDYNEQFF | TGCAGTGCTAGACACGGGCAGGACTACAATGAGCAGTTCTTC
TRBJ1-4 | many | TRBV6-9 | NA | CASSPQQGGLNEKLFF | TGTGCCAGCAGTCCACAACAGGGCGGGCTAAATGAAAAACTGTTTTTT
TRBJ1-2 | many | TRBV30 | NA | CAWSVVRDYGYTF | TGTGCCTGGAGTGTGGTCAGGGACTATGGCTACACCTTC
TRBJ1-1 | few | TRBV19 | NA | CASSMWEGDTEAFF | TGTGCCAGTAGTATGTGGGAGGGTGATACTGAAGCTTTCTTT
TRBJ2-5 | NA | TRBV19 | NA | CASSMLGLAKETQYF | TGTGCCAGTAGTATGTTGGGGCTAGCGAAAGAGACCCAGTACTTC
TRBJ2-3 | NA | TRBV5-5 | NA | CASVKYQGTDTQYF | TGTGCCAGCGTAAAATACCAGGGCACAGATACGCAGTATTTT
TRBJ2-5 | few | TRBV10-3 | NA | CAISESFRYSPGVDF | TGTGCCATCAGTGAGTCGTTCCGGTACAGTCCCGGAGTGGACTTC
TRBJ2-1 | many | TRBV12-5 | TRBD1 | CASGPPTGNEQFF | TGTGCTAGTGGTCCTCCGACAGGGAATGAGCAGTTCTTC